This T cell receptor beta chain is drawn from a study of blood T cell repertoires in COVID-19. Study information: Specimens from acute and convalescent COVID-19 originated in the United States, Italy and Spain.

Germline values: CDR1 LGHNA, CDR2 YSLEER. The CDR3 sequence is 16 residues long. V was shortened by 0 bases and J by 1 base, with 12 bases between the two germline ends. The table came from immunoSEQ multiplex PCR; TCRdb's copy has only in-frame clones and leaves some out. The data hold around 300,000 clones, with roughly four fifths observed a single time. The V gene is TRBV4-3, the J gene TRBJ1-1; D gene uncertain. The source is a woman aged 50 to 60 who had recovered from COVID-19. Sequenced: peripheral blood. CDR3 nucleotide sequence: TGCGCCAGCAGCCAAGAATGGGCTTTGGGGAACACTGAAGCTTTCTTT. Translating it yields CASSQEWALGNTEAFF.